This T cell receptor (beta chain) was sequenced for a study of OX40 agonist ivuxolimab in advanced cancers. Study observations and caveats: Clonal expansion from baseline to week 6 occurred in both CD4+ and CD8+ T cells. In the 0.1-3.0 mg/kg groups, partial responders showed among the lowest expansion.

Per the germline V gene, CDR1 is SGHRS and CDR2 is YFSETQ. This CDR3 is built from 14 residues. After removal of 4 bases from V and 5 bases from J, the junction contained 8 bases not matched to a gene. Of note for this clone: Its target is unknown.

Profiling relied on immunoSEQ multiplex PCR, and the TCRdb table lists in-frame clones only, not all of them. Among fewer than 30,000 clones listed, 88% were seen once. A history of autoimmune disease or systemic immunosuppression excluded patients. The receptor comes from an adult with an advanced solid tumor such as melanoma, head and neck, liver or kidney cancer. Source: CD4+ or CD8+ T cells sorted from blood, taken in a trial of the OX40 agonist ivuxolimab. This rearrangement joins TRBV5-1 to TRBJ2-5; 7 bases map to TRBD1. CDR3: CASSRRQGQETQYF. In DNA, the CDR3 is TGCGCCAGCAGCCGTAGACAGGGCCAGGAGACCCAGTACTTC.